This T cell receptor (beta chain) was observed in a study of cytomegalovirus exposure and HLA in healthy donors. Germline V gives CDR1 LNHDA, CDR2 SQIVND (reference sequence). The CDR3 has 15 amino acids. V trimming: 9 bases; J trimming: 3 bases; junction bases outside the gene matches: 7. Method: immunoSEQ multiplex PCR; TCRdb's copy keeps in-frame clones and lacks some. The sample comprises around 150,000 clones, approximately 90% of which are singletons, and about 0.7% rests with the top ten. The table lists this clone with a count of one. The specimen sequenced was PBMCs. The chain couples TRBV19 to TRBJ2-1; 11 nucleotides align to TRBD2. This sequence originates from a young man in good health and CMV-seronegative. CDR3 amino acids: CASSTSGRSYNEQFF. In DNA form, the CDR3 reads TGTGCCAGCTCCACTAGCGGGAGAAGCTACAATGAGCAGTTCTTC.